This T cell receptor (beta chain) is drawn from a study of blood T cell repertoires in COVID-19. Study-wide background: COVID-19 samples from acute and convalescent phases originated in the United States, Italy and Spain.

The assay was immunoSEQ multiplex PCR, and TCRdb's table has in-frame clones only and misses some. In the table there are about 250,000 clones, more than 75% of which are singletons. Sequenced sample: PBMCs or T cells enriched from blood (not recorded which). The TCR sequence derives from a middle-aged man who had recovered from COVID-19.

CDR3 coding DNA: TGTGCCAGCAGCTTTATGACAGGCGTGGACACTGAAGCTTTCTTT. Translation gives CASSFMTGVDTEAFF. This chain links TRBV6-2 or TRBV6-3 with TRBJ1-1, with D perhaps matching TRBD1 (6 bases). V was trimmed by 6 bases and J by 3 bases, leaving 17 bases between them. The germline gives CDR1 MNHEY, CDR2 SVGEGT. CDR3 length: 15 residues.